These T cell receptor beta chains were read from a single sample in a study of shared clonotypes between healthy human individuals. The method was immunoSEQ multiplex PCR; TCRdb's version includes in-frame clones alone and lacks a portion of them. The sample lists 300,000 to 350,000 clones; over 70% were seen once. The sample was memory CD4+ T cells sorted from blood. These receptors were taken from a man aged 25 to 40 in good health. The CDR3 runs from the conserved cysteine through the conserved F or W. The D gene is left open where the match is weak. Only part of the rows carry a size: once, few, many, or a class if the clone is expanded.

cdr3_aa cdr3_nt j_call clone_size v_call d_call
CASSFRVQRYNEQFF TGTGCCAGCAGCTTTCGGGTACAGCGGTACAATGAGCAGTTCTTC TRBJ2-1 few TRBV5-5 .
CATSRGRSYGYTF TGTGCCACCAGCAGGGGGAGGAGTTATGGCTACACCTTC TRBJ1-2 . TRBV15 .
CASSLLGGGSGYTF TGTGCCAGCAGTTTGTTAGGGGGCGGCTCTGGCTACACCTTC TRBJ1-2 few TRBV27 TRBD1
CASSPGTSGMSDTQYF TGCGCCAGCAGCCCAGGGACTAGCGGGATGTCAGATACGCAGTATTTT TRBJ2-3 . TRBV5-1 TRBD2
CASSDNTGGETQYF TGTGCCAGCAGTGACAACACAGGGGGGGAGACCCAGTACTTC TRBJ2-5 few TRBV25-1 TRBD1
CASSLGRKINYGYTF TGTGCCAGCAGCCTGGGACGGAAAATTAACTATGGCTACACCTTC TRBJ1-2 . TRBV7-2 .
CASSPLESGANVLTF TGTGCCAGCTCACCCCTAGAGTCTGGGGCCAACGTCCTGACTTTC TRBJ2-6 . TRBV18 .
CASSGTGTSGPTGELFF TGTGCCAGCTCAGGAACCGGGACTAGCGGCCCAACCGGGGAGCTGTTTTTT TRBJ2-2 few TRBV18 TRBD2
CSVRTGFEQYF TGCAGCGTTCGGACAGGGTTTGAGCAGTACTTC TRBJ2-7 few TRBV29-1 TRBD1
CAWTPRDRGSYEQYF TGTGCCTGGACACCACGGGACAGGGGTTCCTACGAGCAGTACTTC TRBJ2-7 many TRBV30 TRBD1
CASSYSGLAGPYEQYF TGTGCCAGCAGTTACTCTGGACTAGCGGGGCCCTACGAGCAGTACTTC TRBJ2-7 few TRBV6-5 TRBD2
CASSSGTQGGRTDTQYF TGTGCCAGCTCCAGTGGGACCCAGGGCGGTCGCACAGATACGCAGTATTTT TRBJ2-3 . TRBV10-3 .
CASSRTGLHQPQHF TGTGCCAGCAGCCGGACAGGCCTCCATCAGCCCCAGCATTTT TRBJ1-5 . TRBV7-2 TRBD1
CASRQAYRQTYEQYF TGCGCCAGCAGGCAGGCCTACAGGCAGACCTACGAGCAGTACTTC TRBJ2-7 . TRBV5-1 .
CASSLYLAESTDTQYF TGTGCCAGCAGCCTCTATCTAGCGGAAAGCACAGATACGCAGTATTTT TRBJ2-3 many TRBV5-5 TRBD2
CASSKRRKPYEQYF TGTGCCAGCAGTAAGCGCAGGAAACCCTACGAGCAGTACTTC TRBJ2-7 . TRBV28 .